Listed below are T cell receptor beta chains from one sample, sequenced in a study of blood T cell repertoires in COVID-19. Libraries were prepared by immunoSEQ multiplex PCR; TCRdb keeps only in-frame clonotypes and omits some of them. The table shows roughly 60,000 clones, with 55% to 75% occurring only once. Sequenced input: peripheral blood. The source is a woman between 65 and 79 years old with COVID-19, enrolled during active disease. Both conserved end residues are part of each CDR3. Each record gives: clone size, J gene, D gene, V gene, CDR3 DNA, CDR3 protein. The D gene is left open where the match is weak. The size of a clone is reported for some rows only, either as once, few or many, or as a class for expanded clones.

clone_size: -; j_call: TRBJ2-6; d_call: TRBD1; v_call: TRBV6-6; cdr3_nt: TGTGCCAGCAGTCGGGACAGCTCGGTCTCTGGGGCCAACGTCCTGACTTTC; cdr3_aa: CASSRDSSVSGANVLTF
clone_size: -; j_call: TRBJ2-3; d_call: -; v_call: TRBV24-1; cdr3_nt: TGTGCCACCAGTGACCCTCAGGGATTCGGCACAGATACGCAGTATTTT; cdr3_aa: CATSDPQGFGTDTQYF
clone_size: -; j_call: TRBJ1-1; d_call: -; v_call: TRBV7-9; cdr3_nt: TGTGCCAGCAGCGAGACATCTGAAGCTTTCTTT; cdr3_aa: CASSETSEAFF
clone_size: -; j_call: TRBJ1-5; d_call: -; v_call: TRBV5-4; cdr3_nt: TGTGCCAGCAGCTTAGCGGGATGGGGGCCCCAGCATTTT; cdr3_aa: CASSLAGWGPQHF
clone_size: few; j_call: TRBJ2-1; d_call: TRBD2; v_call: TRBV19; cdr3_nt: TGTGCCAGTAGTATAGCCTCCCTTAGCGGGGAGCAGTTCTTC; cdr3_aa: CASSIASLSGEQFF
clone_size: -; j_call: TRBJ2-7; d_call: TRBD2; v_call: TRBV7-6; cdr3_nt: TGTGCCAGCAGCTTAGACGTAGCGGGGGGGACCTACGAGCAGTACTTC; cdr3_aa: CASSLDVAGGTYEQYF
clone_size: -; j_call: TRBJ1-6; d_call: TRBD1; v_call: TRBV2; cdr3_nt: TGTGCCAGCAGGCCCGGGACAGGGGAAGGTTCACCCCTCCACTTT; cdr3_aa: CASRPGTGEGSPLHF
clone_size: -; j_call: TRBJ1-1; d_call: TRBD1; v_call: TRBV7-2; cdr3_nt: TGTGCCAGCAGCCCAGGGACAGGGTTGATGAACACTGAAGCTTTCTTT; cdr3_aa: CASSPGTGLMNTEAFF
clone_size: -; j_call: TRBJ1-2; d_call: TRBD1; v_call: TRBV7-8; cdr3_nt: TGTGCCAGCAGCTCCCGGACAGGGGCAGACTATGGCTACACCTTC; cdr3_aa: CASSSRTGADYGYTF
clone_size: once; j_call: TRBJ2-1; d_call: TRBD1; v_call: TRBV7-9; cdr3_nt: TGTGCCAGCAGCCCCAGGACAGGGTCTGGATACAATGAGCAGTTCTTC; cdr3_aa: CASSPRTGSGYNEQFF
clone_size: -; j_call: TRBJ1-2; d_call: TRBD1; v_call: TRBV9; cdr3_nt: TGTGCCAGCAGCGTAGTAGGACAGGGGGCTGGCTACACCTTC; cdr3_aa: CASSVVGQGAGYTF
clone_size: few; j_call: TRBJ2-2; d_call: TRBD1; v_call: TRBV18; cdr3_nt: TGTGCCAGCTCGCCGACAGGGATAGTGGCCGGGGAGCTGTTTTTT; cdr3_aa: CASSPTGIVAGELFF
clone_size: few; j_call: TRBJ2-5; d_call: -; v_call: TRBV24-1; cdr3_nt: TGTGCCACCAGTGATTTGGGGGCTATCGGGGAGACCCAGTACTTC; cdr3_aa: CATSDLGAIGETQYF
clone_size: -; j_call: TRBJ2-3; d_call: TRBD2; v_call: TRBV4-2; cdr3_nt: TGTGCCAGCAGTGCACTAGCGGGGGGCGGATCTAGCACAGATACGCAGTATTTT; cdr3_aa: CASSALAGGGSSTDTQYF
clone_size: -; j_call: TRBJ1-2; d_call: TRBD1; v_call: TRBV6-5; cdr3_nt: TGTGCCAGCAGTTCACCCGCGGGACAGAACTATGGCTACACCTTC; cdr3_aa: CASSSPAGQNYGYTF
clone_size: -; j_call: TRBJ1-1; d_call: -; v_call: TRBV5-1; cdr3_nt: TGCGCCAGCAGCTCTCTCCAGGGGAACACTGAAGCTTTCTTT; cdr3_aa: CASSSLQGNTEAFF
clone_size: -; j_call: TRBJ1-1; d_call: -; v_call: TRBV19; cdr3_nt: TGTGCCAGTAGTCCCAGACCCACAGGGACTGAAGCTTTCTTT; cdr3_aa: CASSPRPTGTEAFF
clone_size: -; j_call: TRBJ1-5; d_call: -; v_call: TRBV28; cdr3_nt: TGTGCCAGCAGTTTCCAGGGACTCCGCTATCTCAATCAGCCCCAGCATTTT; cdr3_aa: CASSFQGLRYLNQPQHF
clone_size: -; j_call: TRBJ1-4; d_call: -; v_call: TRBV4-3; cdr3_nt: TGCGCCAGCAGCCCCCAATTCGGGTGGAGTGAAAAACTGTTTTTT; cdr3_aa: CASSPQFGWSEKLFF
clone_size: -; j_call: TRBJ1-2; d_call: TRBD1; v_call: TRBV29-1; cdr3_nt: TGCAGCGTTGAAGATCGCCGGGACAGCCTCCTGCACTATGGCTACACCTTC; cdr3_aa: CSVEDRRDSLLHYGYTF
clone_size: -; j_call: TRBJ1-6; d_call: -; v_call: TRBV6-1; cdr3_nt: TGTGCCAGCAGTGAAATTCACAGGGACGGTTCACCCCTCCACTTT; cdr3_aa: CASSEIHRDGSPLHF
clone_size: -; j_call: TRBJ1-1; d_call: TRBD1; v_call: TRBV29-1; cdr3_nt: TGCAGCGTTGGGGACAGGGGCCGCCCGAACACTGAAGCTTTCTTT; cdr3_aa: CSVGDRGRPNTEAFF
clone_size: -; j_call: TRBJ2-5; d_call: TRBD2; v_call: TRBV5-6; cdr3_nt: TGTGCCAGCAGCACCGGACTAGCGGGCCACCAAGAGACCCAGTACTTC; cdr3_aa: CASSTGLAGHQETQYF
clone_size: -; j_call: TRBJ1-2; d_call: TRBD1; v_call: TRBV15; cdr3_nt: TGTGCCACCAGCTACCGGGACAGCTTTGTCTATGGCTACACCTTC; cdr3_aa: CATSYRDSFVYGYTF
clone_size: -; j_call: TRBJ2-2; d_call: -; v_call: TRBV12-5; cdr3_nt: TGTGCTAGTGGTTTGGACAGGCTAGGGACCGGGGAGCTGTTTTTT; cdr3_aa: CASGLDRLGTGELFF
clone_size: -; j_call: TRBJ2-5; d_call: TRBD1; v_call: TRBV11-3; cdr3_nt: TGTGCCAGCAGCTCGGACAGGGGGAACGGGGAGACCCAGTACTTC; cdr3_aa: CASSSDRGNGETQYF
clone_size: -; j_call: TRBJ2-3; d_call: -; v_call: TRBV14; cdr3_nt: TGTGCCAGCAGCCTGGGCCTTAGGGATACGCAGTATTTT; cdr3_aa: CASSLGLRDTQYF
clone_size: -; j_call: TRBJ1-4; d_call: -; v_call: TRBV6-5; cdr3_nt: TGTGCCAGCAGACGAGGACAGACTGAAAAACTGTTTTTT; cdr3_aa: CASRRGQTEKLFF
clone_size: -; j_call: TRBJ2-2; d_call: -; v_call: TRBV11-2; cdr3_nt: TGTGCCAGCAGCTTAAGGCAGGGTAACACCGGGGAGCTGTTTTTT; cdr3_aa: CASSLRQGNTGELFF
clone_size: -; j_call: TRBJ2-3; d_call: -; v_call: TRBV18; cdr3_nt: TGTGCCAGCTCACCCGCGGACACCTACACAGATACGCAGTATTTT; cdr3_aa: CASSPADTYTDTQYF
clone_size: -; j_call: TRBJ2-7; d_call: TRBD2; v_call: TRBV19; cdr3_nt: TGTGCCAGTAGTATTCTGGATAGCGGGGGGGCCTACGAGCAGTACTTC; cdr3_aa: CASSILDSGGAYEQYF
clone_size: -; j_call: TRBJ2-4; d_call: -; v_call: TRBV7-9; cdr3_nt: TGTGCCAGCAGCTTTGGGGGGACCAAAAACATTCAGTACTTC; cdr3_aa: CASSFGGTKNIQYF
clone_size: few; j_call: TRBJ2-7; d_call: -; v_call: TRBV29-1; cdr3_nt: TGCAGCGTCAAGGGGGACCTCACCTACGAGCAGTACTTC; cdr3_aa: CSVKGDLTYEQYF
clone_size: few; j_call: TRBJ1-1; d_call: -; v_call: TRBV9; cdr3_nt: TGTGCCAGCAGCGCCAGGGTGAGCACTGAAGCTTTCTTT; cdr3_aa: CASSARVSTEAFF
clone_size: -; j_call: TRBJ2-2; d_call: TRBD1; v_call: TRBV7-9; cdr3_nt: TGTGCCAGCAGTTCTTGGGACAGGGGTTCCACCGGGGAGCTGTTTTTT; cdr3_aa: CASSSWDRGSTGELFF
clone_size: -; j_call: TRBJ2-1; d_call: -; v_call: TRBV7-8; cdr3_nt: TGTGCCAGCAGCTTAGGGACTGTCAATGAGCAGTTCTTC; cdr3_aa: CASSLGTVNEQFF
clone_size: few; j_call: TRBJ1-2; d_call: TRBD1; v_call: TRBV2; cdr3_nt: TGTGCCAGCAAGGGAGCTGGGACAGACTATGGCTACACCTTC; cdr3_aa: CASKGAGTDYGYTF
clone_size: -; j_call: TRBJ2-2; d_call: TRBD2; v_call: TRBV27; cdr3_nt: TGTGCCAGCAGCCCCATCGGACTAGCGGGAAGGACCGGGGAGCTGTTTTTT; cdr3_aa: CASSPIGLAGRTGELFF
clone_size: -; j_call: TRBJ1-1; d_call: -; v_call: TRBV5-8; cdr3_nt: TGTGCCAGCAGCTCAACAGGTGATATTTGGGGAATGAACACTGAAGCTTTCTTT; cdr3_aa: CASSSTGDIWGMNTEAFF
clone_size: few; j_call: TRBJ1-1; d_call: -; v_call: TRBV11-2; cdr3_nt: TGTGCCAGCACCCCCGGGAGGGGTGAAGCTTTCTTT; cdr3_aa: CASTPGRGEAFF
clone_size: few; j_call: TRBJ2-6; d_call: -; v_call: TRBV11-3; cdr3_nt: TGTGCCAGCAGCTGGACGAGGGTTGCTGGGGCCAACGTCCTGACTTTC; cdr3_aa: CASSWTRVAGANVLTF
clone_size: -; j_call: TRBJ1-1; d_call: -; v_call: TRBV7-9; cdr3_nt: TGTGCCAGCAGCCCCGGGAGACAGAACACTGAAGCTTTCTTT; cdr3_aa: CASSPGRQNTEAFF
clone_size: -; j_call: TRBJ1-5; d_call: TRBD1; v_call: TRBV24-1; cdr3_nt: TGTGCCACCGCTGGACAGGGAAATCAGCCCCAGCATTTT; cdr3_aa: CATAGQGNQPQHF
clone_size: -; j_call: TRBJ1-2; d_call: TRBD1; v_call: TRBV29-1; cdr3_nt: TGCAGCGTCGTACAGGGGGCTATTAACTATGGCTACACCTTC; cdr3_aa: CSVVQGAINYGYTF
clone_size: -; j_call: TRBJ2-3; d_call: -; v_call: TRBV13; cdr3_nt: TGTGCCAGCAGCTTAAAGTCAGCGTATTCCACAGATACGCAGTATTTT; cdr3_aa: CASSLKSAYSTDTQYF